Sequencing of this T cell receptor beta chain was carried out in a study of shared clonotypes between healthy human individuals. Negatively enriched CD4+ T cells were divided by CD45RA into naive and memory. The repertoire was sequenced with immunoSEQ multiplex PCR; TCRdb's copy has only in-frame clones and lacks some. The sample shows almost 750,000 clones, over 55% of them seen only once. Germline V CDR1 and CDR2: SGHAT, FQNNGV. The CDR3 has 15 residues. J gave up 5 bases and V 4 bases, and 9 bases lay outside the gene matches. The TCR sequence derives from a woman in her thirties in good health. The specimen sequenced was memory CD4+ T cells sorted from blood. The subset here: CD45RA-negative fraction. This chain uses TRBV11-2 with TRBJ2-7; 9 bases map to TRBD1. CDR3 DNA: TGTGCCAGCAGCTCCTCCGACAGGGGGGATCACGAGCAGTACTTC. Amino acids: CASSSSDRGDHEQYF. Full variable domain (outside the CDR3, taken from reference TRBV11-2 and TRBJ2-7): EAGVAQSPRYKIIEKRQSVAFWCNPISGHATLYWYQQILGQGPKLLIQFQNNGVVDDSQLPKDRFSAERLKGVDSTLKIQPAKLEDSAVYLCASSSSDRGDHEQYFGPGTRLTVT.